This T cell receptor (beta chain) comes out of a study of OX40 agonist ivuxolimab in advanced cancers. This CDR3 region has 19 residues. Repertoires were generated with immunoSEQ multiplex PCR, while TCRdb's copy carries only in-frame clones and drops some. The table has under 90,000 clones, over 85% seen once. The sample in question was CD4+ or CD8+ T cells sorted from blood, obtained in a trial of the OX40 agonist ivuxolimab. This clonotype was obtained from an adult with an advanced solid tumor such as melanoma, head and neck, liver or kidney cancer. The V and J genes are TRBV21-1 and TRBJ1-5; the DNA was not used to check the table's D call, TRBD1. TRBV21-1 is described as a pseudogene. The CDR3 protein is CASSPGIQGLKYSNQPQHF. In nucleotides, the CDR3 is TGTGCCAGCAGCCCCGGGATACAGGGGCTGAAATATAGCAATCAGCCCCAGCATTTT.